The source of this TCR beta chain is a study of tumor-infiltrating lymphocytes in primary liver carcinoma. Starting from about 0.5 ug of total RNA, TCR beta cDNA was produced with a primer in the constant region. Slightly modified ARM-PCR, run as three nested multiplex PCR rounds, produced the TCR beta libraries. Forward primers for TRBV1-TRBV30 and a C-beta reverse primer served the first two PCR rounds, at around 11 cycles each. One entry per CDR3 protein results from TCRdb running MiXCR on the multiplex PCR reads. Of 95,000 to 150,000 distinct CDR3 sequences detected, 55% to 75% appear once; the ten largest clones hold approximately 8%. Co-extraction yielded RNA and DNA from roughly 20-30 mg of unsorted bulk tissue. Tumor samples uniformly had over 75% viable tumor cells. Study outcomes and limitations: When set against blood, tumors had a significantly higher top-250-clone fraction (p = 0.039).

The germline CDR1 and CDR2 sequences are SQVTM and ANQGSEA. The ends were cut back, 2 bases at V and 13 bases at J, with 20 bases in the middle. The CDR3 loop spans 13 amino acids. As for this clonotype: Its target is not known.

Sequencing input: liver tumor tissue from sampling region 3. Subset indicated: tumor region T3, left-lateral pole. The receptor was isolated from a woman aged 60-75 years with primary liver carcinoma and hepatitis B virus infection. The rearrangement uses TRBV29-1 and TRBJ1-1, with D tentatively TRBD1 (6 bases). CDR3 in amino acids: CSVETGRNTGVFF. The DNA for the CDR3 is TGCAGCGTTGAAACAGGGAGGAACACTGGAGTTTTCTTT.